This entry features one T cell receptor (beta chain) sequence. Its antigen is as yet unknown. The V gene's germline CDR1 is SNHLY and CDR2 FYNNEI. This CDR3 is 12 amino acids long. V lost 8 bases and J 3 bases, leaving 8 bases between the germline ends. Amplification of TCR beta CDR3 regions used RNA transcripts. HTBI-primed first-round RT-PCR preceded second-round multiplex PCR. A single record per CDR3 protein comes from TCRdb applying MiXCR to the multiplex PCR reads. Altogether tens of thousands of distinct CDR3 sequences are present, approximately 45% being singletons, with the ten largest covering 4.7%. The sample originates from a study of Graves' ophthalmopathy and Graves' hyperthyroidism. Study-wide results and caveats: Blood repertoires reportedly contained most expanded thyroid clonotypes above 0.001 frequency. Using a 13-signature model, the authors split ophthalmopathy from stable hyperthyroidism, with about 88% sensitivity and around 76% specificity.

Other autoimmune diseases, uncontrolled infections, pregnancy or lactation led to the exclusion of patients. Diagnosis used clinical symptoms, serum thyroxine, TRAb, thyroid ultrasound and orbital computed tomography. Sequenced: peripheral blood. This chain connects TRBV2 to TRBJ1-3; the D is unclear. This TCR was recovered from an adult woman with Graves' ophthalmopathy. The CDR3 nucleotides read TGTGCCAGCGAGGAGGGTGGAAACACCATATATTTT. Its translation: CASEEGGNTIYF.